Listed here are 14 T cell receptor beta chains from one sample, sequenced in a study of blood T cells in healthy people across ages. The use of a sample-barcoded 5' primer and a J-beta primer mix characterized a second PCR of roughly 6 to 11 cycles. TCRdb recomputed calls from the 5' RACE reads with MiXCR, one row per CDR3 protein. The data contain around 1,000,000 distinct CDR3 sequences, about 23% of them seen just once; the ten biggest clones take up 0.65% to 0.95%. The same specimen was also included in a second study, on T cells of mothers and their children.

Sequencing was performed on blood. Source of these receptors: a girl aged 2 to 10 in good health.

The J gene is TRBJ2-5, the V gene TRBV28, with TRBD1 matching 7 bases. TRBJ2-7 explains the end of the DNA better; the J call may be wrong. The CDR3 has 15 amino acids. The germline V gene has CDR1 MDHEN and CDR2 SYDVKM. As DNA, the CDR3 is TGTGCCAGCACCGGCGCCGGGACAGCATACTACGAGCAGTACTTC. Translated, it gives CASTGAGTAYYEQYF.

This clonotype is a singleton in its sample. V gene TRBV20-1 combines with J gene TRBJ2-6; a possible D gene is TRBD1 (5 bases). Trimming shortened V by 0 bases and J by 0 bases, and 6 bases separated the two germline ends. This CDR3 region has 15 residues. Germline V lookup: CDR1 DFQATT, CDR2 SNEGSKA (reference sequence). The CDR3, as DNA: TGCAGTGCTAGAGAAACAGGCTCTGGGGCCAACGTCCTGACTTTC. Its translation: CSARETGSGANVLTF.

In its sample, this clonotype was seen a few times. The V and J genes are TRBV12-3 or TRBV12-4 and TRBJ1-2, with D hard to call. This CDR3 has 14 amino acids. Trimming took 6 bases from V and 1 from J, leaving 12 bases between them. CDR3 sequence: CASSGYEFNYGYTF. CDR3 coding DNA: TGTGCCAGCAGCGGTTATGAGTTTAACTATGGCTACACCTTC.

This clonotype was detected a few times. The V call is TRBV28, the J call TRBJ2-5; D ambiguous. The length of the CDR3 is 13 residues. V lost 6 bases and J lost 2, with 10 bases in between. Germline V gene data show CDR1 as MDHEN and CDR2 as SYDVKM. CDR3 DNA sequence: TGTGCCAGCAGGGAATCAGCACAAGAGACCCAGTACTTC. As protein: CASRESAQETQYF.

The rearrangement links TRBV20-1 to TRBJ2-7; unclear D gene. CDR1 is DFQATT, CDR2 SNEGSKA, per germline (reference sequence). The CDR3 has 13 amino acids. V was clipped by 3 bases and J by 4 bases, with 13 bases between them. The CDR3 DNA reads as TGCAGTGCTAGGTCGGACCTTGGTTACGAGCAGTACTTC. Its protein product is CSARSDLGYEQYF.

The genes are TRBV5-1 and TRBJ2-1; D possibly corresponds to TRBD2 (5 bases). This CDR3 contains 16 residues. CDR1 and CDR2 (germline): SGHRS, YFSETQ. The ends were cut back, 4 bases at V and 0 bases at J, with 14 bases in the middle. The CDR3 DNA reads as TGCGCCAGCAGCCCGTATCTAGCCGACTCCTACAATGAGCAGTTCTTC. Protein: CASSPYLADSYNEQFF. The entire variable domain, with the rest obtained from reference TRBV5-1 and TRBJ2-1, is as follows: KAGVTQTPRYLIKTRGQQVTLSCSPISGHRSVSWYQQTPGQGLQFLFEYFSETQRNKGNFPGRFSGRQFSNSRSEMNVSTLELGDSALYLCASSPYLADSYNEQFFGPGTRLTVL.

The chain has TRBV6-5 and TRBJ2-5, with 9 bases aligning to TRBD1. V shed 4 bases, J shed 4 bases, and the junction held 10 bases outside the gene matches. There are 16 residues in the CDR3. The germline CDR1 and CDR2 sequences are MNHEY and SVGAGI. DNA of the CDR3: TGTGCCAGCAGTTTTTACTCCGGGACAGGGAGAGAGACCCAGTACTTC. Protein product: CASSFYSGTGRETQYF.

The chain joins TRBV4-3 to TRBJ1-5; no reliable D call. Between the trimmed V and J ends, which lost 0 bases and 8 bases, there was a span of 11 bases. There are 14 residues in the CDR3. Per germline, CDR1 LGHNA and CDR2 YSLEER. The CDR3 DNA reads TGCGCCAGCAGCCAAGAAAGGGATGAGGAGCCCCAGCATTTT. Translating gives CASSQERDEEPQHF.

V usage is TRBV7-2 and J usage is TRBJ1-6, with 8 bases matching TRBD1. The CDR3 is 15 amino acids. The V segment lost 5 bases and the J segment 5 bases; nucleotides outside the gene matches: 5. Germline lookup yields CDR1 SGHTA and CDR2 FQGNSA. The CDR3 reads CASSLRTGHNSPLHF. CDR3 nucleotide sequence: TGTGCCAGCAGCCTGAGGACAGGGCATAATTCACCCCTCCACTTT.

This clonotype was seen more than once but under ten times. The V call is TRBV28, the J call TRBJ1-5, with D possibly matching TRBD1 (6 bases). The germline V gene encodes CDR1 MDHEN and CDR2 SYDVKM. The CDR3 is made up of 13 amino acids. Deletions cut 11 bases from V and 3 bases from J, with 14 bases between. This chain's CDR3 is CAETGVINQPQHF. The CDR3 coding sequence is TGTGCCGAGACAGGCGTAATCAATCAGCCCCAGCATTTT. The full variable domain, in which reference TRBV28 and TRBJ1-5 provide the parts outside the CDR3, is DVKVTQSSRYLVKRTGEKVFLECVQDMDHENMFWYRQDPGLGLRLIYFSYDVKMKEKGDIPEGYSVSREKKERFSLILESASTNQTSMYLCAETGVINQPQHFGDGTRLSIL.

This clonotype was counted at least ten times. The chain couples TRBV19 to TRBJ2-1, with D perhaps TRBD2 (6 bases). The V gene's germline CDR1 is LNHDA and CDR2 SQIVND (reference sequence). The CDR3 is made up of 17 amino acids. The V end was cut by 3 bases, the J end by 1 base, with 16 bases between. CDR3 residues: CASSMRIGAGSYNEQFF. In DNA, the CDR3 is TGTGCCAGTAGTATGAGAATAGGAGCGGGTTCCTACAATGAGCAGTTCTTC.

The rearrangement links TRBV29-1 to TRBJ2-5, with TRBD2 matching 12 bases. The end of the DNA fits TRBJ2-7 better, so the J call may be wrong. The CDR3 has 16 residues. Germline-derived CDR1 and CDR2 are SQVTM and ANQGSEA. This CDR3 reads CSVELAGGPVSYEQYF. DNA for the CDR3: TGCAGCGTTGAGCTAGCGGGGGGGCCAGTGTCCTACGAGCAGTACTTC.

The chain joins TRBV28 to TRBJ2-5; the D call may be TRBD1 or TRBD2 (6 bases each). The CDR3 contains 16 residues. CDR1 and CDR2 from the germline V gene are MDHEN and SYDVKM. V was cut by 6 bases and J by 11 bases, with 28 bases left in between. The CDR3 sequence: CASSPGQYIPTGEQYF. The CDR3 nucleotides read TGTGCCAGCAGCCCTGGACAGTATATCCCCACGGGAGAGCAGTACTTC.

The V and J genes are TRBV5-5 and TRBJ2-2; the D is unclear. Trimming cost V 0 bases and J 3 bases, with 18 bases left between them. This CDR3 is built from 18 residues. Germline-derived CDR1 and CDR2 are SGHKS and YYEKEE (reference sequence). The CDR3: CASSLVSFGRRDTGELFF. The CDR3 coding sequence is TGTGCCAGCAGCTTGGTATCCTTTGGCAGGAGAGACACCGGGGAGCTGTTTTTT.